These 26 T cell receptor beta chains share one sample of origin, sequenced in a study of blood T cells in healthy people across ages. Through a sample-barcoded 5' primer and a J-beta primer mix, a second PCR was run for 7 to 11 cycles. TCRdb called the 5' RACE reads again in MiXCR, with one record for every CDR3 protein. Here the sample spans approximately 1.5 million distinct CDR3 sequences, roughly 32% being singletons. Sequenced material: blood. The receptors come from a woman aged 25 to 45 in good health.

V and J are TRBV5-1 and TRBJ2-5; D may be TRBD2 (6 bases). Judging by the DNA end, TRBJ2-7 fits better; the J call may be wrong. This CDR3 spans 19 amino acids. Germline CDR1 SGHRS, CDR2 YFSETQ. CDR3 region: CASSLAPSRDLPIVYEQYF. In nucleotides, the CDR3 is TGCGCCAGCAGCTTGGCCCCGTCGCGGGACCTCCCAATCGTCTACGAGCAGTACTTC.

This clonotype was detected many times. The CDR3 here is CSVKPGLSYEQYF. The CDR3 bases are TGCAGCGTCAAACCGGGACTATCCTACGAGCAGTACTTC. The chain employs TRBV29-1 and TRBJ2-7; 7 bases map to TRBD2. Germline lookup yields CDR1 SQVTM and CDR2 ANQGSEA. V shed 6 bases and J 1 base; nucleotides not matched to a gene: 6. The CDR3 runs 13 residues.

The V call is TRBV24-1, the J call TRBJ2-1, with TRBD1 matching 8 bases. Per germline, CDR1 KGHDR and CDR2 SFDVKD. V trimming: 7 bases; J trimming: 4 bases; junction bases outside the gene matches: 5. The CDR3 consists of 14 residues. CDR3 amino acids: CATSTGQVYNEQFF. The CDR3 nucleotides are TGTGCCACCAGCACGGGACAGGTTTACAATGAGCAGTTCTTC.

The sample holds many counts of this clonotype. This chain links TRBV14 with TRBJ2-1; D not certain. V lost 5 bases, J lost 0 bases, and 17 bases lay in between. CDR1 is SGHDN, CDR2 FVKESK, per germline. The CDR3 has 17 residues. This CDR3 is CASSSRKKTTSYNEQFF. The DNA for the CDR3 is TGTGCCAGCAGCAGTCGGAAGAAAACAACCTCCTACAATGAGCAGTTCTTC. Together with reference TRBV14 and TRBJ2-1, the CDR3 gives the full variable domain: EAGVTQFPSHSVIEKGQTVTLRCDPISGHDNLYWYRRVMGKEIKFLLHFVKESKQDESGMPNNRFLAERTGGTYSTLKVQPAELEDSGVYFCASSSRKKTTSYNEQFFGPGTRLTVL.

The genes are TRBV20-1 and TRBJ2-6, with D possibly TRBD1 on 5 matching bases. CDR1 DFQATT and CDR2 SNEGSKA come from the germline V gene (reference sequence). Trimming removed 3 bases from V and 2 bases from J, with 11 bases in between. The CDR3 contains 15 residues. The CDR3 is CSASPRVAGANVLTF. In DNA form, the CDR3 reads TGCAGTGCTAGTCCCAGGGTGGCTGGGGCCAACGTCCTGACTTTC.

This chain links TRBV6-1 with TRBJ1-5; D is possibly TRBD1 (6 bases). The V gene's germline CDR1 is MNHNS and CDR2 SASEGT. This CDR3 has 15 residues. V was cut by 6 bases and J by 1 base, with 13 bases left in between. The CDR3 coding sequence is TGTGCCAGCAGAGAGTACAGGGCCAGCAATCAGCCCCAGCATTTT. Amino acid sequence: CASREYRASNQPQHF.

The chain has TRBV3-1 and TRBJ2-1; 7 bases fit TRBD2. The junction had 7 bases not matched to a gene; V was cut back by 0 bases and J by 8 bases. This CDR3 has 15 residues. Germline lookup yields CDR1 LGHDT and CDR2 YNNKEL (reference sequence). CDR3 region: CASSQEWGGWYEQFF. DNA of the CDR3: TGTGCCAGCAGCCAAGAATGGGGGGGTTGGTATGAGCAGTTCTTC.

This clonotype was counted between two and nine times. DNA for the CDR3: TGTGCCAGCAGCTTAAAAATGACAGGGGGCTTTAGCACAGATACGCAGTATTTT. Residues: CASSLKMTGGFSTDTQYF. The gene calls are TRBV5-6 and TRBJ2-3, with TRBD1 matching over 10 bases. The germline V gene has CDR1 SGHDT and CDR2 YYEEEE. Losses at the gene ends were 2 bases for V and 0 bases for J; bases not matched to a gene: 9. The length of the CDR3 is 18 residues.

The CDR3 here is CSARDKPGGEKLFF. CDR3 nucleotides: TGCAGTGCTAGAGATAAGCCAGGGGGCGAGAAACTGTTTTTT. The rearrangement links TRBV20-1 to TRBJ1-4; 8 bases agree with TRBD1. Trimming at V came to 0 bases and at J to 11 bases, leaving 8 bases not matched to a gene. CDR3 length: 14 residues. Germline V gene sequence: CDR1 DFQATT, CDR2 SNEGSKA (reference sequence).

This clonotype was counted a few times. The rearrangement links TRBV12-3 or TRBV12-4 to TRBJ2-1; TRBD1 matches at 9 bases. The CDR3 has 15 amino acids. J gave up 6 bases and V 4 bases, and 7 bases lay outside the gene matches. DNA for the CDR3: TGTGCCAGCAGTTCCCGGACAGGGGTCATCAATGAGCAGTTCTTC. Translation: CASSSRTGVINEQFF.

This clonotype appeared once. A much larger clonotype is one base distant, so this may be a read error. J is TRBJ2-5 and V is TRBV12-3 or TRBV12-4; D call uncertain. The CDR3 contains 14 residues. The CDR3 DNA follows: TGTACCAGCAGTCCCGATTGGGGACAAGAGACCCAGTACTTC. Protein: CTSSPDWGQETQYF.

The sample holds many counts of this clonotype. V gene TRBV27 combines with J gene TRBJ2-5; TRBD1 is a possible D gene (6 bases). Trimming removed 5 bases from V and 3 bases from J, with 19 bases in between. Germline values: CDR1 MNHEY, CDR2 SMNVEV (reference sequence). There are 16 residues in the CDR3. CDR3 protein: CASSPIPQGLEETQYF. DNA for the CDR3: TGTGCCAGCAGTCCCATTCCCCAGGGGTTGGAAGAGACCCAGTACTTC.

As regards this clonotype: A much larger clone differs from this one at a single base, so this may be a read error. The chain has TRBV29-1 and TRBJ2-5; maybe TRBD2 (5 bases). This CDR3 is 12 amino acids long. Germline V gene lookup returns CDR1 SQVTM and CDR2 ANQGSEA. The CDR3 spells CGAAGVPEAQYF. The CDR3 DNA sequence: TGCGGCGCCGCCGGGGTACCTGAGGCCCAGTACTTC.

The rearrangement links TRBV13 to TRBJ2-3; a weak D match, TRBD2 (6 bases). This CDR3 comprises 14 residues. Trimming stripped 5 bases from V and 7 bases from J, with 16 bases between. The V gene's germline CDR1 is PRHDT and CDR2 FYEKMQ (reference sequence). DNA of the CDR3: TGTGCCAGCAGCCTCGGGGGTAGCGGATATACGCAGTATTTT. As protein: CASSLGGSGYTQYF.

This clonotype appeared a few times. The CDR3 is CASSILAGGDTQYF. As DNA, the CDR3 is TGTGCCAGTAGTATCCTAGCGGGAGGGGATACGCAGTATTTT. V gene TRBV19 combines with J gene TRBJ2-3, with 12 bases that match TRBD2. The CDR3 length is 14 residues. V gave up 3 bases and J gave up 6 bases; unmatched junction bases: 1. From germline, CDR1 is LNHDA and CDR2 SQIVND (reference sequence).

As concerns this clonotype: Compared with germline, one end of the junction differs, possibly owing to a read error. V usage is TRBV20-1 and J usage is TRBJ2-5, with TRBD1 identical over 8 bases. The CDR3 runs to 15 residues. Looked up from germline, CDR1 is DFQATT and CDR2 is SNEGSKA (reference sequence). The CDR3 DNA is TGCAGTGCTCTCCCCGGACAGGGAGTCCAAGGGACCCAGTACTTC. As protein: CSALPGQGVQGTQYF.

The rearrangement links TRBV11-2 to TRBJ1-2; 9 bases are shared with TRBD1. V was clipped by 5 bases and J by 8 bases; unmatched bases: 18. This CDR3 is 17 amino acids long. CDR1 SGHAT and CDR2 FQNNGV come from the germline V gene. The CDR3 protein is CASSQIRGAGGQGGYTF. The CDR3 DNA reads TGTGCCAGCAGCCAGATACGGGGGGCAGGCGGACAGGGGGGCTACACCTTC.

Worth noting for this clonotype: Possible read error: a much larger clone is one base away. The chain links TRBV2 to TRBJ2-5, with 13 bases identical to TRBD2. TRBJ2-7 matches the DNA end more closely, so the J call is doubtful. The CDR3 sequence is 14 residues long. Germline V gene sequence: CDR1 SNHLY, CDR2 FYNNEI. CDR3 DNA sequence: TGTGCCGGCAGTGGACTAGCGGGAGTCCACGAGCAGTACTTC. Translated: CAGSGLAGVHEQYF.

The genes are TRBV20-1 and TRBJ1-4; D call uncertain. V was clipped by 4 bases and J by 8 bases, with 11 bases between them. Germline V CDR1 and CDR2: DFQATT, SNEGSKA (reference sequence). This CDR3 has 12 residues. Written as DNA, the CDR3 is TGCAGTGCTATCAGAAATGGGGAAAAACTGTTTTTT. Encoded protein: CSAIRNGEKLFF.

V gene TRBV20-1 combines with J gene TRBJ1-6; TRBD1 might be the D (5 bases). Germline loops: CDR1 DFQATT, CDR2 SNEGSKA (reference sequence). V was shortened by 4 bases and J by 6 bases, with 19 bases between the two germline ends. The CDR3 has 16 residues. DNA of the CDR3: TGCAGTGCTATCTTCCGGGACTCTGGGGTTAATTCACCCCTCCACTTT. Amino acids: CSAIFRDSGVNSPLHF.

The V and J genes are TRBV5-1 and TRBJ2-1, with no clear D. Germline CDR1 reads SGHRS; CDR2 reads YFSETQ. The CDR3 has 15 residues. Trimming stripped 5 bases from V and 7 bases from J, with 19 bases between. For the CDR3, the DNA is TGCGCCAGCAGTATGGCTGGGGTCGGTCGGAATGAGCAGTTCTTC. This codes for CASSMAGVGRNEQFF.

With regard to this clonotype: Being one base from a much bigger clone, this may be a read error. The rearrangement uses TRBV7-7 and TRBJ2-7, with TRBD1 matching 12 bases. The CDR3 length is 15 residues. In germline, CDR1 is SSHAT, CDR2 FNYEAQ (reference sequence). Trimming cost V 5 bases and J 3 bases; bases outside gene matches: 5. For the CDR3, the DNA is TGTGCCAGCAGCAGGGGGACAGGGGGCTGCTACGAGCAGTACTTC. Translating gives CASSRGTGGCYEQYF.

In its sample, this clonotype was seen a few times. The J gene is TRBJ1-5, the V gene TRBV30; D call uncertain. The V end was cut by 0 bases, the J end by 0 bases, with 6 bases between. Germline-derived CDR1 and CDR2 are GTSNPN and SVGIG (reference sequence). The CDR3 extends over 14 amino acids. Here the CDR3 DNA reads TGTGCCTGGAGTGTGGGGATTAGCAATCAGCCCCAGCATTTT. This gives the protein CAWSVGISNQPQHF.

This clonotype has a handful of counts. The CDR3 DNA is TGTGCCAGCAGCTTCCGACAGGGGAACACCGGGGAGCTGTTTTTT. Its protein is CASSFRQGNTGELFF. This chain links TRBV5-6 with TRBJ2-2; TRBD1 agrees at 7 bases. There are 15 residues in the CDR3. Per germline, CDR1 SGHDT and CDR2 YYEEEE. V dropped 2 bases and J dropped 1; count of bases not matched to a gene: 2.

The rearrangement joins TRBV7-6 to TRBJ2-1; tentative D call: TRBD1 (6 bases). Germline CDR1 and CDR2: SGHVS and FNYEAQ. This CDR3 comprises 13 residues. Trimming took off 10 bases at V and 8 bases at J, with 18 bases between the two ends. The CDR3 region has the DNA TGTGCCACACGGAGTTTGGGGGCGGATGAGCAGTTCTTC. Protein sequence: CATRSLGADEQFF.

V gene TRBV29-1 combines with J gene TRBJ1-1; TRBD1 is a possible D gene (6 bases). The CDR3 runs to 14 residues. V gave up 4 bases and J gave up 4 bases, with 16 bases separating them. Germline lookup yields CDR1 SQVTM and CDR2 ANQGSEA. Here the CDR3 DNA reads TGCAGCGTTGGCAGAAACAGGGAGAGCACTGAAGCTTTCTTT. Its translation: CSVGRNRESTEAFF.